The 5 T cell receptor beta chains below all came from one sample that was sequenced in a study of cytomegalovirus exposure and HLA in healthy donors. Sequencing was performed with immunoSEQ multiplex PCR; in TCRdb, only in-frame clones are kept and a portion is missing. The sample has 150,000 to 200,000 clones; roughly 90% are singletons. Sequenced sample: PBMCs. All receptors come from a young man in good health and CMV-seropositive.

This chain uses TRBV6-6 with TRBJ1-5; 7 bases are a match to TRBD1. Germline CDR1 MNHNY, CDR2 SVGAGI (reference sequence). CDR3 length: 15 residues. J gave up 0 bases and V 11 bases, and 10 bases lay outside the gene matches. CDR3 coding DNA: TGTGCCGCTTCGAAGGGGGCGGTTAGCAATCAGCCCCAGCATTTT. Translated, it gives CAASKGAVSNQPQHF.

The chain joins TRBV29-1 to TRBJ2-5; a possible D gene is TRBD1 (6 bases). Per the germline V gene, CDR1 is SQVTM and CDR2 is ANQGSEA. The CDR3 spans 14 residues. V was trimmed by 1 base and J by 2 bases, leaving 11 bases between them. The chain's CDR3 is CSVEAWGLQETQYF. Here the CDR3 DNA reads TGCAGCGTTGAAGCTTGGGGGCTGCAAGAGACCCAGTACTTC.

The gene calls are TRBV27 and TRBJ2-7; 12 bases fit TRBD2. CDR1 is MNHEY, CDR2 SMNVEV, per germline (reference sequence). This CDR3 comprises 18 residues. After removal of 9 bases from V and 2 bases from J, the junction contained 17 bases not matched to a gene. The CDR3 sequence is CASQRTSGNTPSTYEQYF. DNA of the CDR3: TGTGCCAGTCAGAGGACTAGCGGGAATACCCCATCGACCTACGAGCAGTACTTC.

CDR3 loop: CASSLVAASTGELFF. The CDR3 nucleotides read TGTGCCAGCAGCTTAGTTGCAGCGTCAACCGGGGAGCTGTTTTTT. This chain joins TRBV7-9 and TRBJ2-2; D not certain. The CDR3 has 15 amino acids. Germline loops: CDR1 SEHNR, CDR2 FQNEAQ (reference sequence). With 1 base removed from V and 5 bases from J, the gap between germline ends came to 11 bases.

V usage is TRBV5-1 and J usage is TRBJ2-5; a possible D gene is TRBD2 (5 bases). Germline CDR1 reads SGHRS; CDR2 reads YFSETQ. This CDR3 spans 13 amino acids. The V and J ends lost 3 bases and 7 bases respectively, with 13 bases between them. CDR3 loop: CASSYGREGTQYF. CDR3 bases: TGCGCCAGCAGCTACGGACGGGAAGGGACCCAGTACTTC.